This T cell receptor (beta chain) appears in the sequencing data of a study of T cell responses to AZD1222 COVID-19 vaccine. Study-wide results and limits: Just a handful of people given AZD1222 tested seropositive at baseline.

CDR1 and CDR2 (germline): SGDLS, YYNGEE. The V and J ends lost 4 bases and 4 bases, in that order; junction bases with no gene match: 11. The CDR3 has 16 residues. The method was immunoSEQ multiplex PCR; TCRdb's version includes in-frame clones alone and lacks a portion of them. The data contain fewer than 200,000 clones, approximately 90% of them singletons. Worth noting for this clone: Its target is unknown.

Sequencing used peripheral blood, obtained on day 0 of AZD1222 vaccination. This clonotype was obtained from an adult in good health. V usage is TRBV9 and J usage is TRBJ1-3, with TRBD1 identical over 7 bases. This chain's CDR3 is CASSPQDRFSGNTIYF. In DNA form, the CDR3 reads TGTGCCAGCAGCCCACAGGACAGGTTCTCCGGAAACACCATATATTTT.